The T cell receptor (beta chain) under discussion was sequenced for a study of cytomegalovirus exposure and HLA in healthy donors. Study findings and constraints: Follow-up analysis found HLA locus-dependent TCR association rates, highest for DRB1 and lowest for HLA-C. Donor immune exposure was known only as CMV serostatus. A list of around 160 TCR beta chains associated with cytomegalovirus was given.

PCR was performed using 60 Vbeta and 13 Jbeta primers. Clones were sequenced by immunoSEQ multiplex PCR, and TCRdb holds only the in-frame ones, with some missing. The data hold around 40,000 clones, with 65% to 90% observed a single time. The V end was cut by 3 bases, the J end by 2 bases, with 12 bases between. The CDR3 runs 14 residues. Germline lookup yields CDR1 SGHDT and CDR2 YYEEEE. This clone was found once. The antigen remains unidentified. The chain uses TRBV5-6 and TRBJ2-7; no definite D call. Sequencing used PBMCs. The receptor was isolated from a woman between 18 and 29 years old in good health and CMV-seropositive. The CDR3 sequence: CASSSIDKTYEQYF. CDR3 coding DNA: TGTGCCAGCAGCTCAATCGACAAGACCTACGAGCAGTACTTC.